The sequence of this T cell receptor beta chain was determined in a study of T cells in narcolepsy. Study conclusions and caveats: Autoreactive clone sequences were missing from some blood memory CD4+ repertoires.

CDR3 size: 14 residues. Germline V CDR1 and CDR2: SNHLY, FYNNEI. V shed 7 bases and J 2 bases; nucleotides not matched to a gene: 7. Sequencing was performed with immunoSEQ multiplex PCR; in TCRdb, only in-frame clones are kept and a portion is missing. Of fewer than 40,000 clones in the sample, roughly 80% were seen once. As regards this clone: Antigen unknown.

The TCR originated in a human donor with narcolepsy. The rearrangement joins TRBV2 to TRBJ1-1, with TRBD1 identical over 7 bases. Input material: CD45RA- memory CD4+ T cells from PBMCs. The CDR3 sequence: CASTSRQGNTEAFF. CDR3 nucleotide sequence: TGTGCCAGCACCTCAAGACAGGGAAACACTGAAGCTTTCTTT.